Sequencing of this T cell receptor (beta chain) was carried out in a study of cytotoxic CD8 clonotypes in ibrutinib-treated CLL. This CDR3 is 15 amino acids long. V was shortened by 5 bases and J by 5 bases, with 18 bases between the two germline ends. Germline V CDR1 and CDR2: SGHTA, FQGTGA. Only in-frame clones appear in the TCRdb table, and some are missing; sequencing was by immunoSEQ multiplex PCR. The table has 160,000 or so clones, about 88% seen once. The source is a human donor with chronic lymphocytic leukemia. The chain carries TRBV7-3 and TRBJ1-1, with a tentative D call TRBD1 (6 bases). The sample consisted of PBMCs, taken at disease progression, from a patient treated with ibrutinib. The CDR3 DNA sequence: TGTGCCAGCAGCCCCACGGGGGGCGCGAGTACTGAAGCTTTCTTT. Its protein is CASSPTGGASTEAFF.